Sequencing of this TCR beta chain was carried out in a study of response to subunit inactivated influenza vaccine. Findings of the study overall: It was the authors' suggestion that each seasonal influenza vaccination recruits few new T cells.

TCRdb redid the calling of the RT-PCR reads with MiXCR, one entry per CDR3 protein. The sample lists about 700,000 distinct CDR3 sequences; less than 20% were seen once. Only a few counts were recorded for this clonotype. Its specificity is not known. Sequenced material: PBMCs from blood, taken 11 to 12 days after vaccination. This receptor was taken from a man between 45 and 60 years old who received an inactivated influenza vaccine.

CDR3 in DNA: TGTGCCAGCAGTTTGACGGGGAGGGAAAAACTGTTTTTT. Amino acid sequence: CASSLTGREKLFF. V and J are TRBV12-3 or TRBV12-4 and TRBJ1-4; D remains ambiguous. Trimming pared 3 bases from V and 8 bases from J, leaving 10 bases between. The CDR3 length is 13 residues.